This TCR beta chain is drawn from a study of CD8+CD57+ T cells in acquired aplastic anemia. CDR3 length: 14 amino acids. Germline V CDR1 and CDR2: WNHNN, SYGVQD (reference sequence). Regarding the study as a whole: Controls did not differ significantly from patients in CD8+ Simpson's diversity.

Concerning this clonotype itself: What it binds is not known. The junction differs from germline at one of its ends, possibly a read error.

Investigators profiled TCR beta VDJ and CDR3 from genomic DNA template. MiXCR, run by TCRdb on the reads, gives a single entry per CDR3 protein. The repertoire includes 100,000 to 130,000 distinct CDR3 sequences, about half of them detected once, and roughly 30% sits in the top ten. The chain combines TRBV10-1 with TRBJ2-7; no firm D call. The sequencing sample was made of sorted CD4+, CD8+, or CD8+CD57+ T cells (not recorded which) from PBMCs. This receptor was taken from a human donor in good health, serving as a control. The CDR3 coding sequence is TGTGCCAGCTCACCACGCCCCGGTCCCTACGAGCAGTACTTC. This codes for CASSPRPGPYEQYF.